One and the same sample provided the 21 T cell receptor beta chains below, sequenced in a study of PD-1 blockade in classical Hodgkin lymphoma (dated by TCRdb to 2019 to 2021). The time point label for this specimen denotes: cycle 2 day 1 (C2D1) of nivolumab. Every trial patient had relapsed after autologous stem cell transplantation, and cohorts A, B and C differed in prior brentuximab vedotin exposure. Library method: the immunoSEQ multiplex PCR assay. As stored in TCRdb, this immuneACCESS dataset retains in-frame rearrangements with V and J assigned. A fraction of the clones does not appear; measured against another copy, unresolved V genes explain less than half of the discrepancy, and the remainder lacks a known reason. Recorded for this sample are thousands of clones; 60% to 85% of them occurred a single time. The ten largest clones take up approximately 35% of the sample. The sample was peripheral blood mononuclear cells (PBMCs), taken before the second cycle of nivolumab. The receptor source for this set is a human donor with classical Hodgkin lymphoma.

This rearrangement joins TRBV4-2 to TRBJ2-3, with D possibly TRBD2 on 5 matching bases. CDR1 and CDR2 from the germline V gene are LGHNA and YNFKEQ. The CDR3 is 15 residues long. Trimming removed 0 bases from V and 4 bases from J, with 11 bases in between. CDR3 sequence: CASSQETGLPDTQYF. The DNA of the CDR3 is TGTGCCAGCAGCCAAGAGACGGGATTGCCAGATACGCAGTATTTT.

The V and J genes are TRBV15 and TRBJ2-1, with D perhaps TRBD2 (5 bases). This CDR3 contains 15 residues. Germline V gives CDR1 LNHNV, CDR2 YYDKDF (reference sequence). The V gene lost 3 bases and the J gene lost 1 base, with 10 bases spanning the gap. This chain's CDR3 is CATSSEGRSYNEQFF. The CDR3 coding sequence is TGTGCCACCAGCAGTGAGGGTCGGTCCTACAATGAGCAGTTCTTC.

In regard to this clone: The junction departs from germline at one end; a sequencing error may be responsible. The V and J genes are TRBV7-7 and TRBJ2-1; 11 bases agree with TRBD2. Germline V lookup: CDR1 SSHAT, CDR2 FNYEAQ (reference sequence). The CDR3 sequence is 15 residues long. CDR3 nucleotide sequence: TGTGCTAGCAGCGCCGGGACTAGCGGAAACAATGAGCAGTTCTTC. Its protein is CASSAGTSGNNEQFF.

The chain has TRBV6-4 and TRBJ2-5; 9 bases line up with TRBD1. V lost 5 bases and J lost 5; bases outside the gene matches: 6. Germline V CDR1 and CDR2: MRHNA, SNTAGT. The CDR3 has 14 residues. In DNA, the CDR3 is TGTGCCAGCAGTCTACAGGGGGCGGTTGAGACCCAGTACTTC. As protein: CASSLQGAVETQYF.

The chain joins TRBV19 to TRBJ1-1, with TRBD1 matching 9 bases. CDR3 size: 13 residues. Per the germline V gene, CDR1 is LNHDA and CDR2 is SQIVND (reference sequence). After removal of 9 bases from V and 3 bases from J, the junction contained 5 bases not matched to a gene. CDR3 sequence: CASEGQGYTEAFF. The DNA of the CDR3 is TGTGCCAGCGAAGGACAGGGGTACACTGAAGCTTTCTTT.

This clone turned up a few times. The rearrangement joins TRBV19 to TRBJ1-2; D gene uncertain. This CDR3 comprises 16 residues. Germline-derived CDR1 and CDR2 are LNHDA and SQIVND (reference sequence). The ends were cut back, 4 bases at V and 3 bases at J, with 18 bases in the middle. The CDR3 nucleotides read TGTGCCAGTAGTACCCACCAGGACCCCCGCGACTATGGCTACACCTTC. It translates to CASSTHQDPRDYGYTF. Drawing the rest from reference TRBV19 and TRBJ1-2, the complete variable domain is DGGITQSPKYLFRKEGQNVTLSCEQNLNHDAMYWYRQDPGQGLRLIYYSQIVNDFQKGDIAEGYSVSREKKESFPLTVTSAQKNPTAFYLCASSTHQDPRDYGYTFGSGTRLTVV.

The chain combines TRBV6-5 with TRBJ2-1; 10 nucleotides line up with TRBD1. CDR1 is MNHEY and CDR2 is SVGAGI in the germline V gene. The CDR3 covers 15 residues. With V trimmed by 0 bases and J by 6 bases, 2 bases remained unmatched. The chain's CDR3 is CASSYSRTGGNEQFF. In DNA, the CDR3 is TGTGCCAGCAGTTACTCGAGGACAGGGGGCAATGAGCAGTTCTTC.

The chain carries TRBV13 and TRBJ2-5; 8 bases are a match to TRBD1. Per germline, CDR1 PRHDT and CDR2 FYEKMQ (reference sequence). The CDR3 is 14 amino acids. The trim removed 5 bases at V and 5 bases at J, leaving 7 bases unmatched. The CDR3 DNA reads as TGTGCCAGCAGCCCTGGGACAGGAGGTGAGACCCAGTACTTC. Translated: CASSPGTGGETQYF.

The rearrangement joins TRBV7-2 to TRBJ1-5; 11 nucleotides align to TRBD1. Germline CDR1 and CDR2: SGHTA and FQGNSA. The junction had 5 bases not matched to a gene; V was cut back by 1 base and J by 6 bases. The CDR3 extends over 16 amino acids. As DNA, the CDR3 is TGTGCCAGCAGCTTAGGCGGGACAGGGGGTCGTCAGCCCCAGCATTTT. It specifies CASSLGGTGGRQPQHF. Full variable domain (outside the CDR3, taken from reference TRBV7-2 and TRBJ1-5): GAGVSQSPSNKVTEKGKDVELRCDPISGHTALYWYRQSLGQGLEFLIYFQGNSAPDKSGLPSDRFSAERTGGSVSTLTIQRTQQEDSAVYLCASSLGGTGGRQPQHFGDGTRLSIL.

The chain joins TRBV4-2 to TRBJ2-7; D remains ambiguous. Germline V gives CDR1 LGHNA, CDR2 YNFKEQ. Trimming pared 4 bases from V and 2 bases from J, leaving 15 bases between. This CDR3 comprises 15 residues. The CDR3 loop is CASSPRADITYEQYF. The CDR3 bases are TGTGCCAGCAGCCCCCGGGCAGATATTACCTACGAGCAGTACTTC.

The chain combines TRBV18 with TRBJ1-4; D gene ambiguous. With 0 bases removed from V and 8 bases from J, the gap between germline ends came to 16 bases. Germline V gene lookup returns CDR1 KGHSH and CDR2 LQKENI. The CDR3 runs 16 residues. As DNA, the CDR3 is TGTGCCAGCTCACCACCCGCGGCCCAATACGGGGAAAAACTGTTTTTT. Amino acids: CASSPPAAQYGEKLFF.

This chain uses TRBV14 with TRBJ1-6, with D unresolved. The V end lost 0 bases, the J end lost 1 base, and 19 bases lay between the germline ends. This CDR3 is built from 20 residues. Germline V gene data show CDR1 as SGHDN and CDR2 as FVKESK. The CDR3 DNA reads as TGTGCCAGCAGCCAAGATCTTCCGGGGATTGGGCTTTCCTATAATTCACCCCTCCACTTT. It translates to CASSQDLPGIGLSYNSPLHF.

This rearrangement joins TRBV5-6 to TRBJ1-5; the D is unclear. Germline V gene data show CDR1 as SGHDT and CDR2 as YYEEEE. This CDR3 has 15 residues. V was clipped by 1 base and J by 0 bases, with 8 bases between them. This CDR3 is CASSLSAPSNQPQHF. In nucleotides, the CDR3 is TGTGCCAGCAGCTTGTCAGCCCCTAGCAATCAGCCCCAGCATTTT.

This rearrangement joins TRBV16 to TRBJ2-7, with D possibly TRBD2 on 7 matching bases. The CDR3 is made up of 15 amino acids. Germline assignment: CDR1 KGHSY and CDR2 FQNENV. V was trimmed by 2 bases and J by 3 bases, leaving 14 bases between them. This CDR3 is CASSQRGGGYYEQYF. In DNA, the CDR3 is TGTGCCAGCAGCCAACGGGGAGGGGGATACTACGAGCAGTACTTC. Combining the CDR3 with reference TRBV16 and TRBJ2-7 gives the whole variable domain GEEVAQTPKHLVRGEGQKAKLYCAPIKGHSYVFWYQQVLKNEFKFLISFQNENVFDETGMPKERFSAKCLPNSPCSLEIQATKLEDSAVYFCASSQRGGGYYEQYFGPGTRLTVT.

The rearrangement links TRBV6-5 to TRBJ2-1; TRBD1 aligns across 10 bases. This CDR3 comprises 15 residues. The V and J ends lost 5 bases and 7 bases, in that order; junction bases with no gene match: 8. Germline CDR1 MNHEY, CDR2 SVGAGI. CDR3 nucleotides: TGTGCCAGCAGTAAGAGACAGGGGGCAGGGAATGAGCAGTTCTTC. Amino acids: CASSKRQGAGNEQFF.

This sequence joins TRBV19 and TRBJ1-1; maybe TRBD1 (5 bases). Germline CDR1 and CDR2: LNHDA and SQIVND (reference sequence). Trimming cost V 7 bases and J 6 bases, with 18 bases left between them. This CDR3 contains 14 residues. The CDR3 is CASTPGAGKAEAFF. The CDR3, as DNA: TGTGCCAGTACCCCCGGGGCAGGGAAAGCTGAAGCTTTCTTT.

This chain connects TRBV5-1 to TRBJ1-1; D may be TRBD1 (6 bases). Per germline, CDR1 SGHRS and CDR2 YFSETQ. Trimming removed 0 bases from V and 1 base from J, with 10 bases in between. This CDR3 has 15 residues. The DNA of the CDR3 is TGCGCCAGCAGCTTGGCCCCAGGGGCGAACACTGAAGCTTTCTTT. As protein: CASSLAPGANTEAFF.

The V gene is TRBV27, the J gene TRBJ2-7; possible D gene TRBD1, 6 bases. CDR3 length: 15 residues. Looked up from germline, CDR1 is MNHEY and CDR2 is SMNVEV (reference sequence). Trimming removed 3 bases from V and 2 bases from J, with 14 bases in between. CDR3 nucleotide sequence: TGTGCCAGCAGTTTGGGTTGGGGGCCTACCTACGAGCAGTACTTC. It specifies CASSLGWGPTYEQYF.

J is TRBJ1-2 and V is TRBV16; D is unclear. The CDR3 spans 13 residues. Germline V lookup: CDR1 KGHSY, CDR2 FQNENV. With 2 bases removed from V and 2 bases from J, the gap between germline ends came to 6 bases. The CDR3 loop reads CASSQQENYGYTF. CDR3 sequence (DNA): TGTGCCAGCAGCCAACAAGAGAACTATGGCTACACCTTC.

This chain connects TRBV7-6 to TRBJ2-2; 7 nucleotides line up with TRBD2. Germline CDR1 reads SGHVS; CDR2 reads FNYEAQ. This CDR3 comprises 18 residues. V gave up 4 bases and J gave up 1 base; unmatched junction bases: 12. For the CDR3, the DNA is TGTGCCAGCAGCTCCCGTGGGAGGGCCCGAGTGAACACCGGGGAGCTGTTTTTT. It yields the protein CASSSRGRARVNTGELFF.

The gene calls are TRBV15 and TRBJ2-3; no definite D call. Trimming cost V 0 bases and J 5 bases, with 12 bases left between them. The germline V gene has CDR1 LNHNV and CDR2 YYDKDF (reference sequence). There are 15 residues in the CDR3. CDR3 sequence (DNA): TGTGCCACCAGCAGAGATACCCGTCGGGTAGATACGCAGTATTTT. Its translation: CATSRDTRRVDTQYF.